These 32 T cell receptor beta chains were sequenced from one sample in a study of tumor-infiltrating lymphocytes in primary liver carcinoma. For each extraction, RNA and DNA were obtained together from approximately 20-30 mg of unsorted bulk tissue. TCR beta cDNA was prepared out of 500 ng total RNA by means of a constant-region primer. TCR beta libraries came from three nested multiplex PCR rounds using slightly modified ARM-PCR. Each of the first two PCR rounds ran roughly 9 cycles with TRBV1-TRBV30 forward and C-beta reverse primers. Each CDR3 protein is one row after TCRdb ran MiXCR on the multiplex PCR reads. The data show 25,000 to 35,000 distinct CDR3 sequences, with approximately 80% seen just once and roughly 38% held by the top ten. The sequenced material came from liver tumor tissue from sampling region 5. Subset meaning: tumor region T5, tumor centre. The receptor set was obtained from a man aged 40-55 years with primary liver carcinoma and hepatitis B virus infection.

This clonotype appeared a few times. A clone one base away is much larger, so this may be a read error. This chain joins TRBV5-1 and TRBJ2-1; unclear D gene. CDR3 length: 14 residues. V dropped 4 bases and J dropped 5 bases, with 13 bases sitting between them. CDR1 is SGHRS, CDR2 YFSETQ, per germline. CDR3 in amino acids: CASSTGNPDNEQFF. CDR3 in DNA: TGCGCCAGCAGCACTGGGAACCCGGACAATGAGCAGTTCTTC.

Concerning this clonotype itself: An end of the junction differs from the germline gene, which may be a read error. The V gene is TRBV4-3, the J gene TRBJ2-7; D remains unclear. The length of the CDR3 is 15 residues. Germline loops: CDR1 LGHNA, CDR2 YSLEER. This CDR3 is CASSQDRISTYEQHF. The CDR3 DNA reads TGCGCCAGCAGCCAAGACAGGATCTCAACCTACGAGCAGCACTTC.

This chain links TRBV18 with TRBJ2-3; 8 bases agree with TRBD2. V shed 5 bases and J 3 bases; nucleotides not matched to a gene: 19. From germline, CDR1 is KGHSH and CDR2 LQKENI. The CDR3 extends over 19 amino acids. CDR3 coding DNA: TGTGCCAGCTCAGCATCGCCGGGACTAGTGGGAGTAGGGACAGATACGCAGTATTTT. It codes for CASSASPGLVGVGTDTQYF.

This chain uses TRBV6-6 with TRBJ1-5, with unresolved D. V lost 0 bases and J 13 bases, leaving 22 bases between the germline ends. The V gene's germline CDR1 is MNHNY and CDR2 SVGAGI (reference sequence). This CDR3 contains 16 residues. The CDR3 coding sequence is TGTGCCAGCAGTTACTCGGGAGGATATAGCAATCAGCATCAGCATTTT. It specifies CASSYSGGYSNQHQHF.

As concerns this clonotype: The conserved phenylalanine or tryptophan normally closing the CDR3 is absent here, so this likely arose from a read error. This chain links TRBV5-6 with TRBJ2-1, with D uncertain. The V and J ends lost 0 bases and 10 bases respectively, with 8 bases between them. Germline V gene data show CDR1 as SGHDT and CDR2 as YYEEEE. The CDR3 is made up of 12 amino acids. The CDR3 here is CASSLGTNEQFL. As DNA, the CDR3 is TGTGCCAGCAGCTTGGGTACCAACGAGCAGTTCCTC.

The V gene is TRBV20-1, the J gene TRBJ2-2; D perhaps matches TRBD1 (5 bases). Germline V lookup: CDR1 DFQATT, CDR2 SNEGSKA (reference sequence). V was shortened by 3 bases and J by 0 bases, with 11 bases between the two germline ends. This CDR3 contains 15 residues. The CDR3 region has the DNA TGCAGTGCTAGCCGGCAGGGTGCGAACACCGGGGAGCTGTTTTTT. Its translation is CSASRQGANTGELFF.

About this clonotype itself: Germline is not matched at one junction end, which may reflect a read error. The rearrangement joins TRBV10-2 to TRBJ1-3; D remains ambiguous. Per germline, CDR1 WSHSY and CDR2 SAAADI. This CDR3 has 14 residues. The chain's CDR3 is CTSRATEGRNTIYF. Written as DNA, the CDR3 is TGCACCAGCAGAGCCACAGAGGGCCGAAACACCATATATTTT.

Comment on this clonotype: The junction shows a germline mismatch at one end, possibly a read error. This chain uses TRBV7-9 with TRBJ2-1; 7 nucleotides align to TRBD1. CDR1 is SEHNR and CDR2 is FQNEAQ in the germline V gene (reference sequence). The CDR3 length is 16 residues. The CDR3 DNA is TGTGCTAGCAGCTTAACCCGGGACAGTTTCTACAATGAGCTGTTCTTC. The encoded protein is CASSLTRDSFYNELFF.

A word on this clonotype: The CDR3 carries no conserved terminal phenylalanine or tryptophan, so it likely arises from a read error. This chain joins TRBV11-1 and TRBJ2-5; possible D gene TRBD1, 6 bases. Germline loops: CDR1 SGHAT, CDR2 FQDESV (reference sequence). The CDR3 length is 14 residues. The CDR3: CASSGQMEVETQYI. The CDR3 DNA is TGTGCTAGCAGTGGACAGATGGAGGTGGAGACCCAGTACATC.

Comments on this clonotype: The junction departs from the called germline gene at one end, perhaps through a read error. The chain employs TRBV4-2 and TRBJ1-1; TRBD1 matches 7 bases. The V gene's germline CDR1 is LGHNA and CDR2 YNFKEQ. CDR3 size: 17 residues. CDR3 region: CASGQEYGQDFWTEVFF. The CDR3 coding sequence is TGTGCCAGCGGCCAAGAGTACGGACAGGATTTTTGGACTGAAGTTTTCTTT.

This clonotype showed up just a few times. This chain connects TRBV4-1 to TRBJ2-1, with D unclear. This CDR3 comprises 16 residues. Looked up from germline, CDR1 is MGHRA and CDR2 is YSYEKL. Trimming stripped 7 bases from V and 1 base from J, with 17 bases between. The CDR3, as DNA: TGCGCCAGCAACCTCCGATCCTCGACTTCCTACAATGAGCAGTTCTTC. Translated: CASNLRSSTSYNEQFF.

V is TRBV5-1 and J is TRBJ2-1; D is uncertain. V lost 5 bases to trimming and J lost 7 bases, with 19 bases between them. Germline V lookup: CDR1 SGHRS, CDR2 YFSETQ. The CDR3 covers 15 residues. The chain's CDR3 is CASSYTGYQWNEQFF. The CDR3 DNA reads TGCGCCAGCAGTTATACCGGGTACCAGTGGAATGAGCAGTTCTTC.

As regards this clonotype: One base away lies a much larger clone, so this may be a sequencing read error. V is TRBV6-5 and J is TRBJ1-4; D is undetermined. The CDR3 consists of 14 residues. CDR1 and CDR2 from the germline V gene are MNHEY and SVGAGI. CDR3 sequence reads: CASNKHGPNGKLFF. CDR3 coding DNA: TGTGCCAGCAACAAACACGGACCTAATGGAAAACTGTTTTTT.

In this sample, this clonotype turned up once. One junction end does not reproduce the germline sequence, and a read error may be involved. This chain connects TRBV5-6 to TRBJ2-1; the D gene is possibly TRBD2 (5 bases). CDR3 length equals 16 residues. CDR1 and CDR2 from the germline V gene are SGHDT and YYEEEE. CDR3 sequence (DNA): TGTGCCAGCTGCTTGGCGGGCGGACTCACCTACAATGAGCAGTTTTTC. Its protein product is CASCLAGGLTYNEQFF.

In DNA, the CDR3 is TGTACCAACAGCTTAGAGAGGAACACTGAAGCTTTCTTT. This codes for CTNSLERNTEAFF. This chain uses TRBV11-2 with TRBJ1-1, with unresolved D. The CDR3 has 13 residues. The V gene's germline CDR1 is SGHAT and CDR2 FQNNGV.

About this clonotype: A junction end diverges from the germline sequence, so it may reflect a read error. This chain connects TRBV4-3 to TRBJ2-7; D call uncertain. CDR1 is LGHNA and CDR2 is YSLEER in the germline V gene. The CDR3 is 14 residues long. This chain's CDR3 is CASSQESSTYKQHF. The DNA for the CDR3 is TGCGCCAGCAGCCAAGAAAGCTCCACCTACAAGCAGCACTTC.

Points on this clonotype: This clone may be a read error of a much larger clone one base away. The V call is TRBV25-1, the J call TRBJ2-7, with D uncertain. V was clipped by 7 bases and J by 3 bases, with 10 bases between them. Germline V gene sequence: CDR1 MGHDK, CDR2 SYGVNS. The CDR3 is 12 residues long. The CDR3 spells CASIPDGYEQYF. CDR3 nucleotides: TGTGCCAGCATCCCGGACGGCTACGAGCAGTACTTC.

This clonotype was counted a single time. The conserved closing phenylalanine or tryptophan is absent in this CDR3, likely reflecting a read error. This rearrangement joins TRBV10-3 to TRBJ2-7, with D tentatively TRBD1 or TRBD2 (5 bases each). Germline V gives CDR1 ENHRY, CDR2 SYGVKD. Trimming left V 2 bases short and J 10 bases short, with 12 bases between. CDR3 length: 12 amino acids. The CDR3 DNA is TGTGCCATCAGTGAGAAGATGGGGGAACAGTACATC. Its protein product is CAISEKMGEQYI.

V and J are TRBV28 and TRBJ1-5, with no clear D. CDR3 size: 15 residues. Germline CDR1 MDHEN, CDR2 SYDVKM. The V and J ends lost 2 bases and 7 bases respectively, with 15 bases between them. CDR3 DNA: TGTGCCAGCAGTTTAACCACCCCCTTGGAGCAGCCCCAGCATTTT. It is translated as CASSLTTPLEQPQHF.

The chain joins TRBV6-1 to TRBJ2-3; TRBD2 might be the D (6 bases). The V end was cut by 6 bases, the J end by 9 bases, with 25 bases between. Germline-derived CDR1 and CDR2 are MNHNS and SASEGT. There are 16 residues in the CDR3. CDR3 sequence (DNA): TGTGCCAGCAGCGCGGGGAGGCTTTCAGCTACGGACACGCAGTATTTT. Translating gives CASSAGRLSATDTQYF.

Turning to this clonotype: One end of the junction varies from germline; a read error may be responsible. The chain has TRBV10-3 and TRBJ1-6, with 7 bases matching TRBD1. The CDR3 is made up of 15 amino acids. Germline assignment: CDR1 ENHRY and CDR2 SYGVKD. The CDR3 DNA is TGTACCATCAGTCCGGGACAGCGAAATAATTCACCCATCCACTTC. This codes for CTISPGQRNNSPIHF.

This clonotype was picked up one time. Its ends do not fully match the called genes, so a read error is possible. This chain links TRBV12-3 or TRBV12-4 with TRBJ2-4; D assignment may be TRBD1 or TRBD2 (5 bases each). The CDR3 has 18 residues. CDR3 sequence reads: CASSLWGGTDIANNTQYF. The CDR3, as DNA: TGTGCCAGCAGTTTATGGGGTGGGACGGACATAGCCAATAACACTCAGTACTTC.

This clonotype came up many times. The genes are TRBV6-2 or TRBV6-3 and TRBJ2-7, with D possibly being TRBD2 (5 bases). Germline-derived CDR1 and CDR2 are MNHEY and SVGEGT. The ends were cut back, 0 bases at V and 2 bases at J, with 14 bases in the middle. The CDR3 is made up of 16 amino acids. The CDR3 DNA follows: TGTGCCAGCAGTTACTCGATTCCTAGCCTGCCCTACGAGCAGTACTTC. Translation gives CASSYSIPSLPYEQYF.

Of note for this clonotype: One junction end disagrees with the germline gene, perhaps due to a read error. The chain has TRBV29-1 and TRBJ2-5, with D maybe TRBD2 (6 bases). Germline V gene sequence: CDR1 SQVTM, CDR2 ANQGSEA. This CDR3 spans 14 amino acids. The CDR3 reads CSIEDRVGGETQYF. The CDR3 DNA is TGCAGCATTGAAGATCGGGTCGGGGGAGAGACCCAGTACTTC.

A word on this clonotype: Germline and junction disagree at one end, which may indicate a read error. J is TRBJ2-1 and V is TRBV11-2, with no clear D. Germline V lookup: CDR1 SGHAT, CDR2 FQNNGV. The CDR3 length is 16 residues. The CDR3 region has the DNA TGTGCCAGCAGTTTAGATCCAGAGAGCTCCTGCAATGTGCAGTTCTTC. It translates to CASSLDPESSCNVQFF. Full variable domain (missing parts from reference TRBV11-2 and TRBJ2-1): EAGVAQSPRYKIIEKRQSVAFWCNPISGHATLYWYQQILGQGPKLLIQFQNNGVVDDSQLPKDRFSAERLKGVDSTLKIQPAKLEDSAVYLCASSLDPESSCNVQFFGPGTRLTVL.

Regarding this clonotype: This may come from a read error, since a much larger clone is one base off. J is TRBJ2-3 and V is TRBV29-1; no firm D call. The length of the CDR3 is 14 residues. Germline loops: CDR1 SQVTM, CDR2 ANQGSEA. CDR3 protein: CSAEEGVGTDTQYF. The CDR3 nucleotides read TGCAGCGCTGAAGAAGGAGTAGGCACAGATACGCAGTATTTT.

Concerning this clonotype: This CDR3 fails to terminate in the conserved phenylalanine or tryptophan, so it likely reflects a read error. CDR3 loop: CASSLDSYSIQPQHS. The CDR3 nucleotides are TGTGCCAGCAGTTTGGACAGTTATAGCATTCAGCCTCAGCATTCT. The rearrangement links TRBV6-2 or TRBV6-3 to TRBJ1-5; tentatively, D is TRBD1 (6 bases). The CDR3 runs 15 residues. Germline V gives CDR1 MNHEY, CDR2 SVGEGT.

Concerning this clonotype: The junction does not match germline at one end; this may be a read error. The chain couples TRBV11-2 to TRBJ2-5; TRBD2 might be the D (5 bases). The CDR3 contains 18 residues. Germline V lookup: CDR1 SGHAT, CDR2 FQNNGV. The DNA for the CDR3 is TGTGCCAGTAGCTTAGCGAAGCTAGCCCTGGGAAAAAAAGAGGCCCAGTACTTC. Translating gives CASSLAKLALGKKEAQYF.

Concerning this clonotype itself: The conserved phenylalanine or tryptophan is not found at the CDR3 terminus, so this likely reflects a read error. This CDR3 reads CASSPRTITDTQYY. The CDR3 coding sequence is TGTGCCAGCAGCCCCCGGACCATCACAGATACGCAGTATTAT. This chain links TRBV9 with TRBJ2-3, with D unclear. V shed 4 bases and J shed 2 bases, with 11 bases lying between them. CDR3 length: 14 amino acids. Germline V lookup: CDR1 SGDLS, CDR2 YYNGEE.

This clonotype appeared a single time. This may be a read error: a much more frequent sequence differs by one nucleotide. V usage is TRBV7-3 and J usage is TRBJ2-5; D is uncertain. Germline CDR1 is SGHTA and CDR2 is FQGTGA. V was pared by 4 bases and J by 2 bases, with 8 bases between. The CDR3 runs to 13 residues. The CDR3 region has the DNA TGTGCCAGCAGCTCAGGCCAGCAAGAGACCCAGTACTTC. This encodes CASSSGQQETQYF.

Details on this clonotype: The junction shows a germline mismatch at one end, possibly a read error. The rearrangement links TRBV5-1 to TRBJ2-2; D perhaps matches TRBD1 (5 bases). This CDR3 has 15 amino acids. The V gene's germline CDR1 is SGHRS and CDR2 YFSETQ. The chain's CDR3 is CASSLTARETGELFF. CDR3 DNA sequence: TGCGCTAGCAGCTTGACAGCGAGAGAAACCGGGGAGCTGTTTTTT.

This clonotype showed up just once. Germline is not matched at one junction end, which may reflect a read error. The CDR3 DNA is TGTGCCAGCAGCTTCATACAGGGGACCATACATAGCGAGCAATACTTC. Amino acid sequence: CASSFIQGTIHSEQYF. The chain uses TRBV11-2 and TRBJ2-7; 7 bases line up with TRBD1. Looked up from germline, CDR1 is SGHAT and CDR2 is FQNNGV. CDR3 size: 16 residues.